This T cell receptor (beta chain) was documented in a study of T cells in women clearing cervical HPV infection (dated by TCRdb to 2017 to 2018). About the study as a whole: The cases were about 25 women with histologically confirmed HPV16-related CIN3 or worse, and 2 of these cases were invasive cancers. The 20 to 25 controls were women who cleared a single incident HPV16 infection within 12 months without developing precancer or cancer. Blood from cases was collected at the visit where the lesion was first found, while blood from controls was collected once the infection could no longer be detected. For cases, a median interval of 149 days, with an interquartile range of 90 to 200 days, was observed between lesion detection and blood sampling. Since only a few of the women had HLA typing available, the possibility that HLA type was acting as a confounder could not be ruled out. Nested within Costa Rica's Guanacaste HPV Natural History Study, an exploratory proof-of-principle case-control study compared TCR repertoires across cervical HPV16 outcomes. Cases and controls were matched on year of sample collection and on age within five years. A median age of around 35 years was observed in cases versus under 40 in controls, and no significant differences in baseline characteristics were found. In the parent cohort, about 10,000 women aged 18 or older were enrolled in Guanacaste, Costa Rica, during about 1993 to 1995 and then followed for roughly seven years. Five blinded duplicates per group were added as quality controls, so that about 60 samples were obtained: some 50 participants and 10 replicates.

Comments on this clone: This clone's antigen is unknown. The read terminates 3 residues ahead of where the CDR3 ends, so the germline J gene completes it.

Every participant had a single incident cervical HPV16 infection, and prevalent HPV16 infections were excluded. Cervical HPV DNA was detected with MY09/MY11 PCR, and genotyping was done by dot-blot hybridization. Approximately 16 mL of heparinized blood were centrifuged, and the buffy coat was aliquoted, frozen at -30°C, then stored at -80°C. QIAGEN kits were used to extract genomic DNA from buffy coat specimens. Results and caveats for the whole study, not just this receptor: Cases were distinguished from controls with an estimated AUC of roughly 0.81 by random forest classifiers combining richness and V gene abundances. The cross-sectional design could not show whether the associations came before the infection or were a result of it, and neither effector/memory subsets nor HPV-specific T cells were isolated. Because the number of T cells per sample was unknown, the richness differences could reflect varying T-cell content rather than repertoire biology. Lower TRBV6-7 relative abundance was observed in cases than in controls (about 0.1% versus 0.15%; Bonferroni P = 0.0008). Across sequencing depths, CIN3+ cases showed significantly higher TCR repertoire richness than controls, but evenness did not differ between the groups.

The CDR3, cysteine through phenylalanine, is 14 amino acids long. Only the CDR3 bases that were read are kept: 33 of them, in frame from base 1. Looking up the germline V gene yields CDR1 SGHRS and CDR2 YFSETQ. The germline V end is reduced by 1 base and the J end by 6 bases; junction bases left unmatched: 6. TCR beta CDR3 regions were amplified by multiplex PCR from an average of roughly 1.3 ug genomic DNA per sample using the immunoSEQ assay. Primer bias was corrected in the assay by using a complete synthetic TCR repertoire to establish an amplification baseline. The amplicons were sequenced on the Illumina platform. The original methods were these. Error correction of the sequences involved clustering with frequency ratios plus a modified nearest-neighbor algorithm, after which the sequences were analyzed in the immunoSEQ Analyzer using IMGT gene definitions. At each rarefaction depth, TCR richness and evenness were averaged across 20 rarefaction repeats, and any sample with fewer sequences than the depth was left out. Wilcoxon rank sum tests with FDR correction were used to compare V, D and J gene relative abundances between the groups. Blinded duplicates gave an intraclass correlation of roughly 95% for TCR richness and an average of about 76% across around 66 gene segments. Sourced from immuneACCESS, this table was stored by TCRdb with only in-frame sequences that have V and J called. A share of the clones is absent; for the studies checked, an unresolved V gene accounts for under half, and the remainder has no known explanation. V, J and clone size are those of that table, while D and trimming were read from the DNA. The sample's records list tens of thousands of clones. Of the sample, approximately 1.4% falls within the top ten clones.

Here the chain combines TRBV5-1 and TRBJ1-2; 7 bases in the junction line up with TRBD1. This clonotype originated in a woman aged 18-70 years with a cervical HPV16 infection that either progressed to CIN3+ or cleared (not recorded which). The specimen was blood buffy coat. The CDR3 corresponds to CASSLSGTDHGYTF. Incomplete CDR3 DNA: TGCGCCAGCAGCTTGAGCGGGACAGACCATGGC.